The 10 T cell receptor beta chains reported below all come from one sample, sequenced in a study of CD8+ T cells in alopecia areata. The study team obtained lesional scalp punch biopsies and peripheral blood from alopecia areata patients. Extracted RNA was reverse transcribed, and the resulting cDNA served as sequencing template. Assay used: immunoSEQ multiplex PCR; TCRdb lists only in-frame clones, some missing. Of about 19,000 clones listed, under 75% were seen once; the top ten hold around 5.6%. The sample in question was skin, obtained at week 0. The receptors stem from a human donor with alopecia areata.

The rearrangement links TRBV27 to TRBJ1-5, with D maybe TRBD1 (6 bases). The CDR3 spans 15 residues. Germline V lookup: CDR1 MNHEY, CDR2 SMNVEV (reference sequence). The V end was cut by 5 bases, the J end by 2 bases, with 13 bases between. CDR3 nucleotides: TGTGCCAGCAGTATTGACAGGTGGGGCAATCAGCCCCAGCATTTT. Its translation: CASSIDRWGNQPQHF.

The chain has TRBV11-2 and TRBJ2-7, with TRBD2 as a possible D gene (6 bases). Germline V CDR1 and CDR2: SGHAT, FQNNGV. Trimming stripped 1 base from V and 0 bases from J, with 16 bases between. The CDR3 loop spans 17 amino acids. In DNA, the CDR3 is TGTGCCAGCAGCTTAGTGAGGCTGGGGGGACTCTCCTACGAGCAGTACTTC. Its protein is CASSLVRLGGLSYEQYF. Filled out from reference TRBV11-2 and TRBJ2-7, the complete variable domain reads EAGVAQSPRYKIIEKRQSVAFWCNPISGHATLYWYQQILGQGPKLLIQFQNNGVVDDSQLPKDRFSAERLKGVDSTLKIQPAKLEDSAVYLCASSLVRLGGLSYEQYFGPGTRLTVT.

The chain joins TRBV29-1 to TRBJ1-6, with D uncertain. Trimming removed 6 bases at V and 5 bases at J, with 17 bases between. The CDR3 is 15 residues long. CDR1 is SQVTM and CDR2 is ANQGSEA in the germline V gene. Here the CDR3 DNA reads TGCAGCGTAACTCGAGGGCAGACGAATAATTCACCCCTCCACTTT. It yields the protein CSVTRGQTNNSPLHF. Filled out from reference TRBV29-1 and TRBJ1-6, the complete variable domain reads SAVISQKPSRDICQRGTSLTIQCQVDSQVTMMFWYRQQPGQSLTLIATANQGSEATYESGFVIDKFPISRPNLTFSTLTVSNMSPEDSSIYLCSVTRGQTNNSPLHFGNGTRLTVT.

The V gene is TRBV21-1, the J gene TRBJ1-5. TRBV21-1 is described as a pseudogene. CDR3 length equals 16 residues. The CDR3: CASRTAGPRDNQPQHF. The CDR3 bases are TGTGCCAGCAGGACAGCCGGCCCGCGGGACAATCAGCCCCAGCATTTT.

This clone was observed a handful of times. The chain employs TRBV5-5 and TRBJ1-1; D remains unclear. The CDR3 has 14 residues. From germline, CDR1 is SGHKS and CDR2 YYEKEE (reference sequence). V was shortened by 2 bases and J by 2 bases, with 10 bases between the two germline ends. The CDR3 DNA is TGTGCCAGCAGCTTTGACTTAAGCAACACTGAAGCTTTCTTT. It encodes CASSFDLSNTEAFF.

This clone appeared a single time. V usage is TRBV5-5 and J usage is TRBJ1-6; D uncertain. V was pared by 0 bases and J by 8 bases, with 6 bases between. Germline CDR1 SGHKS, CDR2 YYEKEE (reference sequence). The CDR3 extends over 13 amino acids. The CDR3 DNA reads TGTGCCAGCAGCTTGGTTGGGGATTCACCCCTCCACTTT. Its protein product is CASSLVGDSPLHF.

This clone showed up just a few times. This chain uses TRBV4-3 with TRBJ2-5; D is ambiguous. This CDR3 is built from 16 residues. The germline V gene encodes CDR1 LGHNA and CDR2 YSLEER. The V gene lost 4 bases and the J gene lost 3 bases, with 18 bases spanning the gap. The CDR3 nucleotides are TGCGCCAGCAGCCTTTATTCGGGCTCACCTGAAGAGACCCAGTACTTC. The encoded protein is CASSLYSGSPEETQYF.

V is TRBV4-2 and J is TRBJ2-7; 14 bases are shared with TRBD2. From germline, CDR1 is LGHNA and CDR2 YNFKEQ. The CDR3 is made up of 18 amino acids. J lost 1 base, V lost 5 bases, and 10 bases had no gene match. In nucleotides, the CDR3 is TGTGCCAGCAGCTTGGCCGGGGGACTAGCGGGGGTTTCCTACGAGCAGTACTTC. Translating it yields CASSLAGGLAGVSYEQYF.

The chain joins TRBV5-6 to TRBJ1-4, with D possibly being TRBD1 (6 bases). CDR1 and CDR2 from the germline V gene are SGHDT and YYEEEE. This CDR3 contains 15 residues. V dropped 0 bases and J dropped 3 bases, with 9 bases sitting between them. The CDR3 DNA sequence: TGTGCCAGCAGCTTGGGGGGGACATCTAATGAAAAACTGTTTTTT. Its protein is CASSLGGTSNEKLFF. The variable domain in full, with the rest retrieved from reference TRBV5-6 and TRBJ1-4, is DAGVTQSPTHLIKTRGQQVTLRCSPKSGHDTVSWYQQALGQGPQFIFQYYEEEERQRGNFPDRFSGHQFPNYSSELNVNALLLGDSALYLCASSLGGTSNEKLFFGSGTQLSVL.

The V and J genes are TRBV13 and TRBJ1-1, with D perhaps TRBD1 (6 bases). V was trimmed by 6 bases and J by 2 bases, leaving 13 bases between them. The CDR3 extends over 14 amino acids. CDR1 PRHDT and CDR2 FYEKMQ come from the germline V gene (reference sequence). As DNA, the CDR3 is TGTGCCAGCAGACCGACAGGTGTTAACACTGAAGCTTTCTTT. Amino acid sequence: CASRPTGVNTEAFF.